The 4 T cell receptor beta chains listed next were all sequenced from one sample in a study of OX40 agonist ivuxolimab in advanced cancers. Library preparation was by the immunoSEQ multiplex PCR assay. Entries here come from immuneACCESS through TCRdb and include only in-frame sequences with V and J called. Some clones fail to appear in such tables; in the studies checked, an unresolved V gene covers under half of the shortfall, and the cause of the remainder is unknown. In this sample the table shows over 75,000 clones, roughly nine tenths of which occur a single time. Roughly 1.1% of the sample is in the top ten clones. Sequenced here: CD4+ or CD8+ T cells sorted from blood, sampled in a trial of the OX40 agonist ivuxolimab. The receptors were sampled from an adult with an advanced solid tumor such as melanoma, head and neck, liver or kidney cancer.

This clone was detected only once. The V gene is TRBV11-2, the J gene TRBJ2-3, with 7 bases that match TRBD1. The CDR3 extends over 19 amino acids. Trimming cost V 4 bases and J 2 bases; bases outside gene matches: 18. The germline V gene has CDR1 SGHAT and CDR2 FQNNGV. CDR3 DNA: TGTGCCAGCAGCTCGATCAAATCTGGGCGAGACAGGGCCACAGATACGCAGTATTTT. Residues: CASSSIKSGRDRATDTQYF. Supplemented by reference TRBV11-2 and TRBJ2-3, the full variable domain reads EAGVAQSPRYKIIEKRQSVAFWCNPISGHATLYWYQQILGQGPKLLIQFQNNGVVDDSQLPKDRFSAERLKGVDSTLKIQPAKLEDSAVYLCASSSIKSGRDRATDTQYFGPGTRLTVL.

The V gene is TRBV19, the J gene TRBJ1-2; perhaps TRBD1 as D (5 bases). Germline CDR1 is LNHDA and CDR2 is SQIVND (reference sequence). This CDR3 comprises 16 residues. V was trimmed by 3 bases and J by 0 bases, leaving 14 bases between them. The CDR3 is CASSIGDWITNYGYTF. CDR3 in DNA: TGTGCCAGTAGTATTGGGGACTGGATCACTAACTATGGCTACACCTTC.

In this sample, this clone turned up once. This sequence joins TRBV30 and TRBJ1-1, with no clear D. The CDR3 has 11 amino acids. Between the trimmed V and J ends, which lost 0 bases and 7 bases, there was a span of 6 bases. Germline lookup yields CDR1 GTSNPN and CDR2 SVGIG (reference sequence). The CDR3 is CAWSVLSEAFF. The DNA of the CDR3 is TGTGCCTGGAGTGTACTTAGTGAAGCTTTCTTT.

This clone has just a few counts. The rearrangement links TRBV19 to TRBJ2-7, with 7 positions matching TRBD2. Trimming removed 6 bases from V and 3 bases from J; junction bases left unmatched: 5. The CDR3 extends over 13 amino acids. CDR1 is LNHDA and CDR2 is SQIVND in the germline V gene (reference sequence). In DNA form, the CDR3 reads TGTGCCAGTAGCGGGGAGGGGCGCTACGAGCAGTACTTC. Its protein product is CASSGEGRYEQYF.